This T cell receptor (beta chain) was identified in a study of patients and donors after allogeneic stem cell transplantation. The sample holds many counts of this clonotype. The length of the CDR3 is 13 residues. V was shortened by 6 bases and J by 5 bases, with 13 bases between the two germline ends. In germline, CDR1 is SEHNR, CDR2 FQNEAQ (reference sequence). TCRdb independently ran MiXCR on the RT-PCR reads; one entry per CDR3 protein. Of 15,000 to 20,000 distinct CDR3 sequences listed, around 5.3% were seen once; the top ten hold about 40%. The genes are TRBV7-9 and TRBJ2-5; D remains unclear. The sequenced material came from blood, either unsorted or a sorted T cell fraction (not recorded which). The sequence came from a human donor who was either an allogeneic HSCT recipient or a stem cell or donor lymphocyte infusion donor (not recorded which). It is not recorded whose cells these are; they may come from a transplant donor. The CDR3 region has the DNA TGTGCCAGCAGTCTCGAGCTAGGGGAGACCCAGTACTTC. Its translation is CASSLELGETQYF.